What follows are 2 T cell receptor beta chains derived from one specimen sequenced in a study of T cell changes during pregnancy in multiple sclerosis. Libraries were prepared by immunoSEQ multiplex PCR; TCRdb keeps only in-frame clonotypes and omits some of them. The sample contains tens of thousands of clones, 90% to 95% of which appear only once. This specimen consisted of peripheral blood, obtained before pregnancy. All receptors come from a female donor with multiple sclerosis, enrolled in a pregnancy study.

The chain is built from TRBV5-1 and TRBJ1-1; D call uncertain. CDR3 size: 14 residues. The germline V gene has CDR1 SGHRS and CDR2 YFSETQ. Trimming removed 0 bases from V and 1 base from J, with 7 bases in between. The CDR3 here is CASSLGAGNTEAFF. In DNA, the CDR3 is TGCGCCAGCAGCTTGGGAGCAGGGAACACTGAAGCTTTCTTT.

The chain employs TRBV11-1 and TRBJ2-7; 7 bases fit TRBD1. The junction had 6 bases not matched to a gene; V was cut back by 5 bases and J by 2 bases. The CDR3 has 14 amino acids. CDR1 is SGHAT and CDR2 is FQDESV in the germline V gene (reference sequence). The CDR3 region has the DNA TGTGCCAGCAGCGCAGGACAGGCCGCCTACGAGCAGTACTTC. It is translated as CASSAGQAAYEQYF.